This T cell receptor beta chain derives from a study of blood T cell repertoires in COVID-19. Overall study context: Sources were T cells, B-cell-depleted T cells, or PBMCs; the material itself was cDNA or gDNA.

The germline V gene has CDR1 SGHTA and CDR2 FQGNSA. The CDR3 length is 13 residues. V was shortened by 5 bases and J by 1 base, with 8 bases between the two germline ends. Authors' analysis steps: Estimation of nucleated cell counts was performed using reference gene primer amplification. TCRdb's copy holds only in-frame clones and misses some; the assay was immunoSEQ multiplex PCR. D and trimming were read from the DNA, whereas the V and J calls and clone size are those reported in that table. The sample consists of around 270,000 clones, 80% to 90% of them appearing once. The sequence was collected from a man between 25 and 39 years old with active or convalescent COVID-19. Sequenced input: peripheral blood. V gene TRBV7-2 combines with J gene TRBJ1-1, with D possibly TRBD1 on 6 matching bases. DNA for the CDR3: TGTGCCAGCAGCACGACAGGGAACACTGAAGCTTTCTTT. Translated: CASSTTGNTEAFF.